This T cell receptor (beta chain) was profiled in a study of PD-1 blockade in classical Hodgkin lymphoma. Overall study results and limits: Still unresolved is the cause of the repertoire differences, which may be disease activity or prior therapy. As was reported, newly diagnosed patients showed lower baseline TCR diversity than healthy donors did.

Sequencing used immunoSEQ multiplex PCR; TCRdb keeps in-frame clones, though not all of them. The repertoire includes 20,000 to 25,000 clones, over 90% of them detected once, and roughly 0.38% sits in the top ten. Concerning this clone: Antigen unknown. One end of the junction does not line up with germline, which may come from a read error.

Time point described: newly diagnosed, previously untreated cHL patient sample. CD4+ T cells were purified from thawed PBMCs by magnetic negative selection. Newly diagnosed classical Hodgkin lymphoma PBMCs, still untreated, provided the comparison samples. The CDR3 sequence is 18 residues long. Germline V gene data show CDR1 as LGHNA and CDR2 as YSLEER. The TCR was taken from a human donor with classical Hodgkin lymphoma. What was sequenced was CD4+ T cells from blood. The rearrangement links TRBV4-3 to TRBJ2-1; D tentatively fits TRBD1 or TRBD2 (5 bases each). CDR3 region: CASSRDRQTQQTYNEQFF. CDR3 nucleotide sequence: TGCGCCAGCAGCCGGGACCGCCAGACCCAGCAAACCTATAATGAGCAGTTCTTC.